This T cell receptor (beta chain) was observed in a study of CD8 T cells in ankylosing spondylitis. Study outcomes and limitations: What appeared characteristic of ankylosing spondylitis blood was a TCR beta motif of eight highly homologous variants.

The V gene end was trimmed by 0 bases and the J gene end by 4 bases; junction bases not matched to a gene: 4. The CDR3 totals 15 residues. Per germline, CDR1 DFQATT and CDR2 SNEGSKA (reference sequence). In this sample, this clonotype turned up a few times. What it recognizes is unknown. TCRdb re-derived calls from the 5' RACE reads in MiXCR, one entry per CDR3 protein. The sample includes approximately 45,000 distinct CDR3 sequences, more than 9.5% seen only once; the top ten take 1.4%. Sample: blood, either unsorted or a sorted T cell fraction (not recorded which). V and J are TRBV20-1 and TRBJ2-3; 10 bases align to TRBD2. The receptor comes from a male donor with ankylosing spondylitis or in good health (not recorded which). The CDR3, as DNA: TGCAGTGCTAGAGACTTAGCGGGGGGATCAGATACGCAGTATTTT. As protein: CSARDLAGGSDTQYF.